A selection of T cell receptor beta chains follows, all from one sample in a study of OX40 agonist ivuxolimab in advanced cancers. Here immunoSEQ multiplex PCR was the method, and the copy in TCRdb shows in-frame clones only, minus some. The profile shows just under 45,000 clones, 75% to 85% of them singletons. The specimen comprised CD4+ or CD8+ T cells sorted from blood, sampled in a trial of the OX40 agonist ivuxolimab. The source of these receptors is an adult with an advanced solid tumor such as melanoma, head and neck, liver or kidney cancer. Each CDR3 is given with its conserved first and last residue. A D gene is named only where the DNA matches it firmly. Clone sizes are given selectively: once, few, many, or a class where the clone is expanded.

v_call	clone_size	j_call	d_call	cdr3_aa	cdr3_nt
TRBV11-1	.	TRBJ1-1	.	CASSLGHSESEAFF	TGTGCCAGCAGCTTGGGACACTCCGAATCTGAAGCTTTCTTT
TRBV5-1	.	TRBJ1-5	TRBD1	CASSTAGGLPQHF	TGCGCCAGCAGCACGGCAGGGGGCCTGCCCCAGCATTTT
TRBV9	.	TRBJ2-1	.	CASSAITVSYNEQFF	TGTGCCAGCAGCGCCATTACCGTCTCCTACAATGAGCAGTTCTTC
TRBV4-3	.	TRBJ2-2	.	CASSQSGPGTGELFF	TGCGCCAGCAGCCAATCGGGCCCGGGCACCGGGGAGCTGTTTTTT
TRBV7-2	.	TRBJ1-3	.	CASSPGVGNTIYF	TGTGCCAGCAGCCCGGGGGTTGGAAACACCATATATTTT
TRBV4-2	few	TRBJ1-4	.	CASSADKGEKLFF	TGTGCCAGCAGCGCGGACAAGGGAGAAAAACTGTTTTTT
TRBV6-6	.	TRBJ1-2	TRBD1	CASRRDSLYGYTF	TGTGCCAGCAGAAGGGACAGTCTCTATGGCTACACCTTC
TRBV15	.	TRBJ2-6	.	CATSRERGAGANVLTF	TGTGCCACCAGCAGAGAGAGGGGCGCTGGGGCCAACGTCCTGACTTTC
TRBV29-1	once	TRBJ2-2	.	CSVYRPNTGELFF	TGCAGCGTTTATCGCCCGAACACCGGGGAGCTGTTTTTT
TRBV11-2	few	TRBJ2-4	.	CASSVSSKNIQYF	TGTGCCAGCAGCGTTAGCAGTAAAAACATTCAGTACTTC
TRBV6-5	.	TRBJ2-7	.	CASSYSGDSYEQYF	TGTGCCAGCAGTTACTCGGGGGACTCCTACGAGCAGTACTTC
TRBV5-1	.	TRBJ2-1	.	CASSLLASTTTNNEQFF	TGCGCCAGCAGCTTGTTAGCCTCTACAACCACGAACAATGAGCAGTTCTTC
TRBV6-5	.	TRBJ1-5	TRBD1	CASRRTGDSNQPQHF	TGTGCCAGCAGGCGGACAGGGGATAGCAATCAGCCCCAGCATTTT
TRBV5-1	.	TRBJ2-7	.	CASSLVAAGYEQYF	TGCGCCAGCAGCTTGGTGGCCGCGGGCTACGAGCAGTACTTC
TRBV7-9	.	TRBJ2-5	.	CASSLASEQETQYF	TGTGCCAGCAGCTTAGCAAGCGAGCAGGAGACCCAGTACTTC
TRBV7-9	medium-sized	TRBJ2-7	.	CASKGDRAYEQYF	TGTGCCAGTAAGGGTGACAGAGCCTACGAGCAGTACTTC
TRBV7-9	once	TRBJ2-7	.	CASSLGQADSYEQYF	TGTGCCAGCAGCTTAGGGCAGGCGGACTCCTACGAGCAGTACTTC
TRBV6-5	.	TRBJ2-2	.	CASSYDPGLPTGELFF	TGTGCCAGCAGTTACGATCCTGGGCTCCCAACCGGGGAGCTGTTTTTT
TRBV5-1	.	TRBJ1-3	.	CASSLSGAAGIGNTIYF	TGCGCCAGCAGCCTAAGTGGGGCAGCAGGCATTGGAAACACCATATATTTT
TRBV7-2	.	TRBJ2-2	TRBD2	CASRTRLAVGELFF	TGTGCCAGCAGGACACGACTAGCGGTCGGGGAGCTGTTTTTT
TRBV2	.	TRBJ2-2	.	CASRETFANTGELFF	TGTGCCAGCAGGGAGACTTTCGCGAACACCGGGGAGCTGTTTTTT
TRBV7-9	once	TRBJ2-1	TRBD2	CASSFAGPLAGGGNEQFF	TGTGCCAGCAGCTTCGCCGGACCACTAGCGGGGGGGGGCAATGAGCAGTTCTTC
TRBV6-1	.	TRBJ1-4	TRBD1	CASSLTGRGEKLFF	TGTGCCAGCAGCTTGACAGGGAGAGGCGAAAAACTGTTTTTT
TRBV19	.	TRBJ1-2	TRBD1	CASSRQGAGYTF	TGTGCCAGTAGTCGGCAGGGGGCCGGCTACACCTTC
TRBV27	.	TRBJ1-2	.	CASSSQVANYGYTF	TGTGCCAGCAGTTCACAGGTAGCTAACTATGGCTACACCTTC
TRBV30	.	TRBJ2-5	.	CAWRGRGKTQYF	TGTGCCTGGAGGGGCAGGGGAAAGACCCAGTACTTC
TRBV6-6	.	TRBJ2-1	.	CASKEIGASYNEQFF	TGTGCCAGCAAAGAGATCGGGGCCTCCTACAATGAGCAGTTCTTC
TRBV7-7	.	TRBJ2-5	.	CASSLSLASAGGYQETQYF	TGTGCCAGCAGCTTATCCCTAGCTAGCGCTGGAGGGTACCAAGAGACCCAGTACTTC
TRBV6-5	once	TRBJ1-5	.	CASSRGNSNQPQHF	TGTGCCAGCTCTCGGGGAAATAGCAATCAGCCCCAGCATTTT
TRBV9	.	TRBJ2-2	.	CASTAQNTGELFF	TGTGCCAGCACCGCACAGAACACCGGGGAGCTGTTTTTT
TRBV7-3	.	TRBJ1-2	.	CASSLRTDDYGYTF	TGTGCCAGCAGCTTAAGGACAGATGACTATGGCTACACCTTC
TRBV14	.	TRBJ2-5	TRBD1	CASSRDRGGETQYF	TGTGCCAGCAGCCGTGACAGGGGCGGAGAGACCCAGTACTTC
TRBV10-3	.	TRBJ1-3	TRBD1	CAISEAVPGQGAWSGNTIYF	TGTGCCATCAGCGAGGCCGTACCGGGACAGGGGGCTTGGTCTGGAAACACCATATATTTT
TRBV11-2	once	TRBJ2-7	.	CASSLAQGRTGEQYF	TGTGCCAGCAGCTTAGCGCAGGGTAGGACGGGCGAGCAGTACTTC
TRBV7-8	.	TRBJ2-2	TRBD1	CASSLISGQGTGELFF	TGTGCCAGCAGCTTAATATCTGGACAGGGGACCGGGGAGCTGTTTTTT
TRBV28	once	TRBJ2-3	.	CASSSTAQDTQYF	TGTGCCAGCAGCTCGACTGCTCAAGATACGCAGTATTTT
TRBV12-5	.	TRBJ1-5	.	CASARTPNQPQHF	TGTGCTAGTGCCCGGACACCCAATCAGCCCCAGCATTTT